The present entry profiles one TCR beta chain with its context. The antigen is not known. These donors were members of the roughly 130-subject validation cohort, a group separate from the roughly 670-subject first cohort. The ends lost 11 bases at V and 0 bases at J; junction bases unmatched: 5. CDR1 and CDR2 from the germline V gene are SNHLY and FYNNEI. The CDR3 has 13 residues. This sample was taken from a study of cytomegalovirus exposure and HLA in healthy donors. Study-wide results and caveats: Usually a TCR sequence was rare, but some public TCRs were found in many donors.

The method was immunoSEQ multiplex PCR; TCRdb's version includes in-frame clones alone and lacks a portion of them. The sample lists around 130,000 clones; under 90% were seen once. The receptor was isolated from a woman in her 30s in good health and CMV-seronegative. This rearrangement joins TRBV2 to TRBJ2-7; TRBD2 matches 9 bases. Sample: PBMCs. The chain's CDR3 is CASAGGSSYEQYF. CDR3 sequence (DNA): TGTGCCTCAGCGGGAGGATCCTCCTACGAGCAGTACTTC.